This TCR beta chain stems from a study of blood T cells in healthy people across ages. Overall study findings and caveats: Calculation of diversity from one million T cells yielded estimates considered to be underestimates. Unsorted PBMC material precluded a definitive naive versus antigen-experienced comparison. A strong correlation was found between TCR beta diversity and the percentage of naive T cells.

A second about 6 to 11 cycle PCR used barcoded and J-beta primers. Each cDNA was tagged by a template-switch adaptor containing 12 random nucleotides. TCRdb independently ran MiXCR on the 5' RACE reads; one entry per CDR3 protein. Here the sample spans about 1.4 million distinct CDR3 sequences, around 59% being singletons. This CDR3 is built from 15 residues. Per germline, CDR1 MGHRA and CDR2 YSYEKL. This clonotype was detected only a few times. Its antigen is not known. Its ends do not fully match the called genes, so a read error is possible. The chain is built from TRBV4-1 and TRBJ1-2; 9 positions match TRBD1. The sample comprised blood. The sequence derives from a young man in good health. Here the CDR3 DNA reads TGTGCCAGCAGTTACCAAGGGACAGGGAACTATGGCTACACCTTC. It translates to CASSYQGTGNYGYTF.